This T cell receptor beta chain is from a study of blood T cells in healthy people across ages. Trimming left V 4 bases short and J 9 bases short, with 19 bases between. CDR1 and CDR2 (germline): MNHNY, SVGAGI (reference sequence). The CDR3 loop spans 15 amino acids. A second PCR, run for roughly 7 to 12 cycles, used a sample-barcoded 5' primer plus a J-beta primer mix. TCRdb redid the calling of the 5' RACE reads with MiXCR, one entry per CDR3 protein. This sample has 1.5 million to 2 million distinct CDR3 sequences, with 30% to 40% found just once. This sequence originates from a human donor in good health. Input material: blood. This sequence joins TRBV6-6 and TRBJ1-5; D perhaps matches TRBD1 (5 bases). The CDR3 DNA reads as TGTGCCAGCAGTTTCCTCAGGGTACCAATGTGGCCCCAGCATTTT. Protein product: CASSFLRVPMWPQHF.